These T cell receptor beta chains were read from a single sample in a study of Graves' ophthalmopathy and Graves' hyperthyroidism. Each CDR3 protein is one row after TCRdb ran MiXCR on the multiplex PCR reads. Of about 620,000 distinct CDR3 sequences in the sample, 22% were seen once. Sample: peripheral blood. Every receptor here comes from a woman aged 18 to 35 with stable Graves' hyperthyroidism. Some clones in this sample may be carry-over from other donors' samples. CDR3s include the opening cysteine and the closing phenylalanine or tryptophan. The D gene is left open where the match is weak. The size of a clone is reported for some rows only, either as once, few or many, or as a class for expanded clones.

size | J | D | V | CDR3 | DNA
many | TRBJ2-5 | - | TRBV6-5 | CASLGYQETQYF | TGTGCCAGCTTGGGGTACCAAGAGACCCAGTACTTC
many | TRBJ2-7 | TRBD2 | TRBV11-2 | CASSYELAGKLQF | TGTGCCAGCAGCTACGAACTAGCGGGGAAATTACAATTC
- | TRBJ1-2 | TRBD1 | TRBV24-1 | CATSDSDRVYGYTF | TGTGCCACCAGTGATTCGGACAGGGTCTATGGCTACACCTTC
many | TRBJ1-5 | - | TRBV6-1 | CASSESGGYGQPQHF | TGTGCCAGCAGTGAGTCTGGGGGCTACGGCCAGCCCCAGCATTTT
many | TRBJ2-5 | TRBD2 | TRBV5-4 | CASSPVARGGPGETQYF | TGTGCCAGCAGCCCGGTCGCGCGGGGGGGCCCTGGAGAGACCCAGTACTTC
many | TRBJ2-7 | - | TRBV20-1 | CSASRSGSSHEQYF | TGCAGTGCTAGTCGCTCCGGGTCCAGCCACGAGCAGTACTTC
many | TRBJ2-5 | - | TRBV11-2 | CASSPPGHPRETQYF | TGTGCCAGCAGCCCTCCGGGACACCCTCGGGAGACCCAGTACTTC
many | TRBJ1-2 | TRBD1 | TRBV27 | CASSRHGQGNYGYTF | TGTGCCAGCAGCCGACACGGACAGGGTAACTATGGCTACACCTTC
- | TRBJ2-1 | - | TRBV11-1 | CASSLIGSWYNEQFF | TGTGCCAGCAGCTTAATCGGGTCTTGGTACAATGAGCAGTTCTTC
- | TRBJ2-5 | - | TRBV4-1 | CASSQALSPMETQYF | TGCGCCAGCAGCCAAGCATTGTCACCCATGGAGACCCAGTACTTC
few | TRBJ1-1 | TRBD1 | TRBV14 | CASSQETGGRGEAFF | TGTGCCAGCAGCCAAGAGACAGGGGGAAGGGGTGAAGCTTTCTTT
many | TRBJ1-1 | - | TRBV2 | CASTPGRGKSTEAFF | TGTGCCAGCACTCCTGGGCGGGGGAAGTCCACTGAAGCTTTCTTT
few | TRBJ2-7 | - | TRBV5-1 | CASTFGVPLVAGEQYF | TGCGCCAGCACCTTTGGGGTCCCGCTGGTCGCTGGCGAGCAGTACTTC
many | TRBJ2-7 | TRBD2 | TRBV28 | CASSSRGSGSLYEQYF | TGTGCCAGCAGCTCCCGGGGTAGCGGGAGCTTATACGAGCAGTACTTC
many | TRBJ1-6 | - | TRBV9 | CASSAGQSKVIGTPLHF | TGTGCCAGCAGCGCTGGACAATCGAAGGTGATAGGAACACCCCTCCACTTT
- | TRBJ2-7 | - | TRBV3-1 | CASSQFLKGGIEQYF | TGTGCCAGCAGCCAATTTCTTAAAGGAGGCATCGAGCAGTACTTC
once | TRBJ2-7 | - | TRBV6-2/TRBV6-3 | CASSYSPGRDSYEQYF | TGTGCCAGCAGTTACTCCCCGGGACGGGACTCCTACGAGCAGTACTTC
- | TRBJ2-7 | - | TRBV2 | CASSEWVRGRLASYEQYF | TGTGCCAGCAGTGAATGGGTCCGGGGCAGGCTAGCTTCCTACGAGCAGTACTTC
- | TRBJ2-7 | - | TRBV12-3/TRBV12-4 | CASSLAAGWPHEQYF | TGTGCCAGCAGCTTAGCGGCAGGGTGGCCCCACGAGCAGTACTTC
many | TRBJ2-2 | - | TRBV24-1 | CATSDPVPNTGELFF | TGTGCCACCAGTGATCCCGTCCCGAACACCGGGGAGCTGTTTTTT
many | TRBJ2-2 | TRBD1 | TRBV10-3 | CAISRTGDNTGELFF | TGTGCCATCAGTAGGACAGGGGATAACACCGGGGAGCTGTTTTTT
many | TRBJ2-7 | - | TRBV6-1 | CASSGVRRHEQYF | TGTGCCAGCAGTGGGGTTCGGAGACACGAGCAGTACTTC
- | TRBJ2-5 | - | TRBV7-2 | CASSSPQPGAQYF | TGTGCCAGCAGTTCTCCCCAGCCAGGGGCCCAGTACTTC
- | TRBJ2-7 | - | TRBV5-1 | CASSLYLSYEQYF | TGCGCCAGCAGCCTCTACCTCTCCTACGAGCAGTACTTC
- | TRBJ1-1 | - | TRBV27 | CASSLRGLGETEAFF | TGTGCCAGCAGTTTAAGGGGTCTGGGGGAAACTGAAGCTTTCTTT
- | TRBJ2-7 | TRBD1 | TRBV29-1 | CSVDAGTGDSEQYF | TGCAGCGTTGATGCCGGGACAGGGGACTCCGAGCAGTACTTC